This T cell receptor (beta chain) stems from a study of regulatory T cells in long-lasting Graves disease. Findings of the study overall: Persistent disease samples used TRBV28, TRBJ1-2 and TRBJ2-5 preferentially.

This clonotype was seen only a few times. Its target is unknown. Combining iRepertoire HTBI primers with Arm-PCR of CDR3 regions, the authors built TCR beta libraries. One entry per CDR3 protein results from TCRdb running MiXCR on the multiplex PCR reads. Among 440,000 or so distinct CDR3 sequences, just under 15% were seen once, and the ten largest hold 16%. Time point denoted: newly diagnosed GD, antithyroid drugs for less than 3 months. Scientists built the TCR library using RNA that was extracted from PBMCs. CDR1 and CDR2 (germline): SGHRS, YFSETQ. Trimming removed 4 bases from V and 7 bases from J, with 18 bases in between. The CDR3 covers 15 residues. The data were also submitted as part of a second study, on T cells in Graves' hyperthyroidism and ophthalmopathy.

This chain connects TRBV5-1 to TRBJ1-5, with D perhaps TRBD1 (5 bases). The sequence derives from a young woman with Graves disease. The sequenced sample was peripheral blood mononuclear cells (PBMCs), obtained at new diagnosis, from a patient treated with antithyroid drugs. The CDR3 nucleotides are TGCGCCAGCAGCCCCGGGGGGGGTAATAGACAGCCCCAGCATTTT. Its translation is CASSPGGGNRQPQHF.